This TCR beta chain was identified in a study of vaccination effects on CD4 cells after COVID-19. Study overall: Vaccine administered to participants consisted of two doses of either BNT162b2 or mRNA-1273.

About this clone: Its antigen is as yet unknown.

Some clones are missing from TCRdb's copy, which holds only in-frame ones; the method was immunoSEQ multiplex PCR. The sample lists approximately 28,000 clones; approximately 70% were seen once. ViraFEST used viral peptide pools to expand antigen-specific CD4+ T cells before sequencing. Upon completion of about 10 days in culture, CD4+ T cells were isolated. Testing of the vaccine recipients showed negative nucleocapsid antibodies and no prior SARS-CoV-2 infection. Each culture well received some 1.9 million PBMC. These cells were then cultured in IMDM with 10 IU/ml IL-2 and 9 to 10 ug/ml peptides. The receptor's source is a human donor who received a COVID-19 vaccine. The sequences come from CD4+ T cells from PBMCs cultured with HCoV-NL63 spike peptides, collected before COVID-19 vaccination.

CDR3 sequence: CAWSPPPTGRAFF. The CDR3 DNA reads TGTGCCTGGAGTCCCCCCCCGACAGGGAGGGCTTTCTTT. This chain joins TRBV30 and TRBJ1-1, with TRBD1 identical over 7 bases. In germline, CDR1 is GTSNPN, CDR2 SVGIG (reference sequence). V lost 2 bases to trimming and J lost 11 bases; unmatched junction nucleotides: 11. There are 13 residues in the CDR3.